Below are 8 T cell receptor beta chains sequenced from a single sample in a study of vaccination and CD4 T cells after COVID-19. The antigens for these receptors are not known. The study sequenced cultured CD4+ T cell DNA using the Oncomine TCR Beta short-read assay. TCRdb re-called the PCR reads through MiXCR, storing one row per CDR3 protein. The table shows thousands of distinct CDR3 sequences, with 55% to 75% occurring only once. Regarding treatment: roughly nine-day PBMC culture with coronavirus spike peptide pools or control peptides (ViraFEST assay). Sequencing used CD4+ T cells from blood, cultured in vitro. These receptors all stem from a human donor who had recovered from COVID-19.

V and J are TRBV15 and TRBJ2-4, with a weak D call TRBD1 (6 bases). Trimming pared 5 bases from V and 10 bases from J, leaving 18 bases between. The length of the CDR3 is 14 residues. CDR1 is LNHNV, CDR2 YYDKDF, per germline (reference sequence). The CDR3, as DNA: TGTGCCACCAGCTACAAAGGGGGTAGTCTTATTCAGTACTTC. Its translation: CATSYKGGSLIQYF.

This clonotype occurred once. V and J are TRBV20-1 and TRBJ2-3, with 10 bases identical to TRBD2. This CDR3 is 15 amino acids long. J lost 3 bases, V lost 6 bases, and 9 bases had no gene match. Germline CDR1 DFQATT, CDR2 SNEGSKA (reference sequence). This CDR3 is CSATSASGGTDTQYF. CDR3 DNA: TGCAGTGCCACATCCGCTAGCGGGGGAACAGATACGCAGTATTTT.

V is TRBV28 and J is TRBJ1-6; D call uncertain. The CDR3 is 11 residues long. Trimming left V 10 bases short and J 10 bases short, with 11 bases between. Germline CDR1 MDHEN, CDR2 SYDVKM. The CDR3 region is CANTDRSPLHF. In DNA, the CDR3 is TGTGCCAACACCGACCGGTCACCCCTCCACTTT.

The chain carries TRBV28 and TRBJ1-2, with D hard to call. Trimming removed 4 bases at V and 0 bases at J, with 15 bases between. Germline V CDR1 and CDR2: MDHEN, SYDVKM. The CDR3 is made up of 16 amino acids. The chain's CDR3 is CASSSPSVPSNYGYTF. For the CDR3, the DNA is TGTGCCAGCAGTTCTCCTTCCGTACCGTCTAACTATGGCTACACCTTC.

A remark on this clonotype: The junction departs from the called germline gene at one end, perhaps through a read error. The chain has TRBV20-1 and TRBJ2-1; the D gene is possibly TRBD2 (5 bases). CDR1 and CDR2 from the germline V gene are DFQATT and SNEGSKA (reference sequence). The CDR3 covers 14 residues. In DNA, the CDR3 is TGCAGTCCTAGGCGTCTAGCCAGTGTCGATGAGCAGTTCTTC. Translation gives CSPRRLASVDEQFF.

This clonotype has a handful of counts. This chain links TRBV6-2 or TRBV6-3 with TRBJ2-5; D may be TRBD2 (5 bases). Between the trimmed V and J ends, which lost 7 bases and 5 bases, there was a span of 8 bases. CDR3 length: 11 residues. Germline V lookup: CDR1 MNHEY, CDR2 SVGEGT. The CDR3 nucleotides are TGTGCCAGCACCACGGGGGAGACCCAGTACTTC. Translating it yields CASTTGETQYF.

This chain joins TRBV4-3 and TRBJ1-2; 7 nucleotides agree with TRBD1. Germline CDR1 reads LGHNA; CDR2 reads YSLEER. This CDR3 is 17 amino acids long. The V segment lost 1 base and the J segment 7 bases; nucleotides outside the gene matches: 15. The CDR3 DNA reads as TGCGCCAGCAGCCAAGGGGGAGGACAGGCCCTTACAATTGGCTACACCTTC. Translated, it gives CASSQGGGQALTIGYTF.

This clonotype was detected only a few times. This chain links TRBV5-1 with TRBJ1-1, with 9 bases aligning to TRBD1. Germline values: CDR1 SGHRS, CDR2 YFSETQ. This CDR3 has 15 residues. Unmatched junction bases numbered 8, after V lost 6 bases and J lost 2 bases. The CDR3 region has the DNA TGCGCCAGCAACGAACAGGGGGCTGGAAACACTGAAGCTTTCTTT. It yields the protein CASNEQGAGNTEAFF.